Listed below are T cell receptor beta chains from one sample, sequenced in a study of cytomegalovirus exposure and HLA in healthy donors. Libraries were prepared by immunoSEQ multiplex PCR; TCRdb keeps only in-frame clonotypes and omits some of them. This sample has approximately 130,000 clones, with 75% to 85% found just once. Sequencing was carried out using PBMCs. The receptors were sampled from a woman in her 50s in good health and CMV-seropositive. Both conserved end residues are part of each CDR3. The D gene is left open where the match is weak. Clone size appears in some rows only: once, few, many, or a class for an expanded clone.

D: TRBD2
size: -
J: TRBJ2-7
V: TRBV27
CDR3: CASSLTRLADRSLEQYF
DNA: TGTGCCAGCAGTTTGACAAGACTAGCGGACCGGTCTCTCGAGCAGTACTTC

D: TRBD2
size: -
J: TRBJ2-7
V: TRBV30
CDR3: CAWSRGGYEQYF
DNA: TGTGCCTGGAGTCGGGGGGGTTACGAGCAGTACTTC

D: TRBD1
size: -
J: TRBJ1-6
V: TRBV28
CDR3: CASSPGQGSDVSGNSPLHF
DNA: TGTGCCAGCAGCCCCGGACAGGGTTCGGACGTAAGCGGTAATTCACCCCTCCACTTT

D: TRBD2
size: -
J: TRBJ2-1
V: TRBV4-1
CDR3: CASSPRRLREVRDEQFF
DNA: TGCGCCAGCAGCCCCCGTAGGTTGCGGGAGGTTAGGGATGAGCAGTTCTTC

D: TRBD2
size: -
J: TRBJ2-3
V: TRBV6-4
CDR3: CASSDSSGGPDTQYF
DNA: TGTGCCAGCAGTGACTCTAGCGGGGGGCCAGATACGCAGTATTTT

D: TRBD2
size: -
J: TRBJ2-3
V: TRBV29-1
CDR3: CSALAGVTDTQYF
DNA: TGCAGCGCCCTAGCGGGAGTGACAGATACGCAGTATTTT

D: TRBD1
size: -
J: TRBJ2-1
V: TRBV7-3
CDR3: CASSPGQRHNEQFF
DNA: TGTGCCAGCAGCCCGGGACAGCGTCACAATGAGCAGTTCTTC

D: -
size: -
J: TRBJ2-3
V: TRBV7-2
CDR3: CASSPRQITDTQYF
DNA: TGTGCCAGCAGCCCCCGACAGATCACAGATACGCAGTATTTT

D: -
size: -
J: TRBJ2-7
V: TRBV2
CDR3: CASRSPNTGEQYF
DNA: TGTGCCAGCAGATCCCCCAACACGGGCGAGCAGTACTTC

D: -
size: -
J: TRBJ2-5
V: TRBV7-8
CDR3: CASSPGHEETQYF
DNA: TGTGCCAGCAGCCCGGGACACGAAGAGACCCAGTACTTC

D: TRBD2
size: -
J: TRBJ2-7
V: TRBV30
CDR3: CAWAVGGVTYEQYF
DNA: TGTGCCTGGGCCGTTGGGGGGGTCACCTACGAGCAGTACTTC

D: TRBD2
size: -
J: TRBJ2-5
V: TRBV7-8
CDR3: CASSLEATSGEQTQYF
DNA: TGTGCCAGCAGCTTAGAAGCGACTAGCGGGGAACAGACCCAGTACTTC

D: -
size: -
J: TRBJ2-7
V: TRBV28
CDR3: CASSLSSSLDSTYLYEQYF
DNA: TGTGCCAGCAGTTTATCCTCGTCCCTCGACAGTACCTACCTCTACGAGCAGTACTTC

D: -
size: -
J: TRBJ1-3
V: TRBV6-1
CDR3: CASSRDIGSGNTIYF
DNA: TGTGCCAGCAGCAGAGACATAGGCTCTGGAAACACCATATATTTT

D: -
size: -
J: TRBJ1-2
V: TRBV28
CDR3: CASSLRVAQGRYTF
DNA: TGTGCCAGCAGTTTACGGGTGGCCCAAGGAAGGTACACCTTC

D: -
size: -
J: TRBJ2-5
V: TRBV7-9
CDR3: CASSPRGTLETQYF
DNA: TGTGCCAGCAGCCCAAGGGGGACGTTGGAGACCCAGTACTTC

D: TRBD1
size: few
J: TRBJ1-5
V: TRBV7-3
CDR3: CASSLKDRDNQPQHF
DNA: TGTGCCAGCAGCTTAAAAGACAGGGACAATCAGCCCCAGCATTTT

D: TRBD1
size: -
J: TRBJ1-2
V: TRBV5-4
CDR3: CASSLGGPTGYYGYTF
DNA: TGTGCCAGCAGCTTGGGGGGTCCGACAGGGTACTATGGCTACACCTTC

D: TRBD1
size: -
J: TRBJ1-1
V: TRBV6-5
CDR3: CASSSTGSTEAFF
DNA: TGTGCCAGCAGTTCGACAGGGAGTACTGAAGCTTTCTTT

D: TRBD1
size: -
J: TRBJ2-1
V: TRBV5-1
CDR3: CASSLALIRDRGYNEQFF
DNA: TGCGCCAGCAGCTTGGCCTTGATCCGGGACAGGGGCTACAATGAGCAGTTCTTC

D: TRBD2
size: -
J: TRBJ2-7
V: TRBV7-8
CDR3: CASSLVGTSGGYEQYF
DNA: TGTGCCAGCAGCTTAGTAGGAACTAGCGGAGGCTACGAGCAGTACTTC

D: -
size: few
J: TRBJ1-5
V: TRBV19
CDR3: CASNSGHYSNQPQHF
DNA: TGTGCCAGTAATTCGGGACATTATAGCAATCAGCCCCAGCATTTT

D: -
size: -
J: TRBJ1-2
V: TRBV2
CDR3: CASIPGANYGYTF
DNA: TGTGCCAGCATACCGGGGGCTAACTATGGCTACACCTTC

D: -
size: -
J: TRBJ2-6
V: TRBV28
CDR3: CASSRQLGANVLTF
DNA: TGTGCCAGCTCTCGACAGCTTGGGGCCAACGTCCTGACTTTC

D: TRBD2
size: once
J: TRBJ2-1
V: TRBV7-3
CDR3: CASSLMRQRAGVYNEQFF
DNA: TGTGCCAGCAGCTTAATGCGTCAAAGAGCGGGGGTCTACAATGAGCAGTTCTTC

D: TRBD1
size: -
J: TRBJ1-1
V: TRBV19
CDR3: CASRGDRGIDTEAFF
DNA: TGTGCCAGTAGGGGGGACAGGGGAATTGACACTGAAGCTTTCTTT

D: -
size: -
J: TRBJ1-1
V: TRBV11-2
CDR3: CASSWQGRTEAFF
DNA: TGTGCCAGCAGCTGGCAGGGCCGTACTGAAGCTTTCTTT

D: -
size: -
J: TRBJ2-7
V: TRBV4-3
CDR3: CASSQAGRGLSEQYF
DNA: TGCGCCAGCAGCCAAGCCGGCAGGGGTTTAAGTGAGCAGTACTTC

D: TRBD1
size: -
J: TRBJ2-7
V: TRBV29-1
CDR3: CSVEGGTGYEQYF
DNA: TGCAGCGTTGAGGGCGGGACAGGCTACGAGCAGTACTTC

D: -
size: -
J: TRBJ2-5
V: TRBV30
CDR3: CAWSVRQQETQYF
DNA: TGTGCCTGGAGTGTACGACAGCAAGAGACCCAGTACTTC

D: TRBD1
size: -
J: TRBJ1-1
V: TRBV11-2
CDR3: CASSLERGRWGTEAFF
DNA: TGTGCCAGCAGCTTAGAAAGGGGGCGGTGGGGCACTGAAGCTTTCTTT

D: TRBD1
size: few
J: TRBJ1-5
V: TRBV9
CDR3: CASSSGTGGNQPQHF
DNA: TGTGCCAGCAGCTCCGGGACAGGGGGCAATCAGCCCCAGCATTTT

D: -
size: -
J: TRBJ2-3
V: TRBV5-4
CDR3: CASSLSWAGRGTDTQYF
DNA: TGTGCCAGCAGCTTGTCCTGGGCGGGACGTGGCACAGATACGCAGTATTTT

D: TRBD1
size: -
J: TRBJ2-7
V: TRBV5-1
CDR3: CASSLWGQASGEQYF
DNA: TGCGCCAGCAGCTTATGGGGACAGGCCTCCGGCGAGCAGTACTTC

D: TRBD1
size: -
J: TRBJ2-7
V: TRBV7-2
CDR3: CASSRADRVSYEQYF
DNA: TGTGCCAGCAGCCGTGCAGACAGGGTCTCCTACGAGCAGTACTTC

D: TRBD1
size: -
J: TRBJ1-2
V: TRBV2
CDR3: CASSFRQGADGYTF
DNA: TGTGCCAGCAGTTTTCGACAGGGGGCCGATGGCTACACCTTC

D: -
size: -
J: TRBJ1-1
V: TRBV28
CDR3: CASSLPPPAEAFF
DNA: TGTGCCAGCAGTTTACCCCCCCCGGCTGAAGCTTTCTTT

D: TRBD2
size: -
J: TRBJ2-5
V: TRBV12-5
CDR3: CASGLCVLEGLAGCETQYF
DNA: TGTGCTAGTGGTTTGTGTGTTTTGGAGGGACTAGCGGGATGTGAGACCCAGTACTTC

D: TRBD1
size: -
J: TRBJ1-1
V: TRBV4-3
CDR3: CASSQPGQGRGTEAFF
DNA: TGCGCCAGCAGCCAGCCCGGACAGGGTAGGGGCACTGAAGCTTTCTTT

D: -
size: -
J: TRBJ1-4
V: TRBV5-1
CDR3: CASSLAGDPGKLFF
DNA: TGCGCCAGCAGCTTGGCCGGGGATCCGGGGAAACTGTTTTTT